These T cell receptor beta chains were read from a single sample in a study of T cell repertoires in cytomegalovirus infection. What these receptors recognize is not known. TCRdb redid the calling of the reads with MiXCR, one entry per CDR3 protein. The profile shows fewer than 850,000 distinct CDR3 sequences, almost 30% of them singletons. The specimen was cultured CD8+ T cells from PBMCs, collected from culture after CMV antigen stimulation. The receptors shown here come from a human donor in good health (CMV status not recorded). Some clones in this sample may be carry-over from other donors' samples. The CDR3 runs from the conserved cysteine through the conserved F or W.

V gene	J gene	CDR3 protein
TRBV2	TRBJ1-1	CARQDGSGNTEAFF
TRBV6-2/TRBV6-3	TRBJ1-6	CASSLPGGNSPLHF
TRBV20-1	TRBJ1-6	CSARDRRGPTYNSPLHF
TRBV7-6	TRBJ2-1	CASSFRRGGEPGYNEQFF
TRBV5-1	TRBJ1-5	CASSLETGPPQHF
TRBV27	TRBJ2-7	CAGTFNRVSYEQYF
TRBV7-6	TRBJ1-6	CASSLRDKSSPLHF
TRBV12-3/TRBV12-4	TRBJ2-5	CASADSGRTFQETQYF
TRBV12-3/TRBV12-4	TRBJ2-3	CASSSPTSGGARVTDTQYF
TRBV28	TRBJ1-4	CASSLGTGLNEKLFF
TRBV27	TRBJ1-6	CATQQQGSYNSPLHF
TRBV6-2/TRBV6-3	TRBJ2-2	CASSSRTRSGELFF
TRBV19	TRBJ2-1	CASSISGGPNNEQFF
TRBV20-1	TRBJ2-7	CSARGGRGQYF
TRBV4-1	TRBJ2-3	CASSQDRDRSVLDTQYF
TRBV7-6	TRBJ1-5	CASSPGQGASNQPQHF
TRBV19	TRBJ1-1	CASGAGGEGTEAFF
TRBV10-1	TRBJ1-1	CASSASRTTGAFF
TRBV7-2	TRBJ2-4	CAGSEGGQGSKNIQYF
TRBV7-8	TRBJ2-1	CASSSAIGQFF
TRBV7-2	TRBJ2-2	CASSPTDSTNTGELFF
TRBV12-5	TRBJ2-1	CASARASPNEQFF
TRBV7-8	TRBJ1-1	CASSLERSNTEAFF
TRBV5-5	TRBJ2-1	CASSLVGQVYNEQFF
TRBV9	TRBJ1-1	CASSSFRVDTEAFF
TRBV5-6	TRBJ1-1	CASNPRRGWNTEAFF
TRBV4-3	TRBJ2-5	CASSRMRGDQETQYF
TRBV10-3	TRBJ2-5	CAISESPERNPYQETQYF
TRBV7-9	TRBJ1-1	CASSEGVTSTEAFF
TRBV14	TRBJ2-1	CASRLGGEQFF
TRBV6-1	TRBJ2-5	CASSEWNTVETQYF
TRBV7-6	TRBJ2-4	CASSPPTGKTKNIQYF
TRBV7-6	TRBJ1-2	CASSPSGTFDGYTF
TRBV12-3/TRBV12-4	TRBJ2-7	CASSQGRFEQYF
TRBV24-1	TRBJ2-3	CATSDRDRAPDTQYF
TRBV3-1	TRBJ2-1	CASSQVSRGNNEQFF
TRBV7-9	TRBJ1-1	CASSPGVIPEAFF
TRBV12-3/TRBV12-4	TRBJ1-2	CASSSSGFSNYGYTF
TRBV5-3	TRBJ1-3	CASSLVRDNGNTIYF
TRBV29-1	TRBJ2-1	CNAVPGLAGPDNEQFF
TRBV7-2	TRBJ2-7	CASSLIGTGNYEQYF
TRBV5-8	TRBJ2-3	CASSWGTGGQYF
TRBV20-1	TRBJ1-2	CSARDHRTETGYTF
TRBV12-5	TRBJ2-7	CASLPGGTYEQYF
TRBV27	TRBJ1-1	CASSYQKPYPRGDQMNTEAFF
TRBV25-1	TRBJ1-4	CASSEFDSQKDNEKLFF
TRBV7-9	TRBJ1-1	CASSLGQGAFTEAFF
TRBV7-9	TRBJ1-1	CASIPPSPSTEDTEAFF
TRBV27	TRBJ1-5	CASSPRTGGNLQPQHF
TRBV7-2	TRBJ2-7	CASSLASGAYEQYF
TRBV13	TRBJ2-1	CASSPFGGRRNNEQFF
TRBV12-3/TRBV12-4	TRBJ1-5	CASSFWGEDNQPQHF
TRBV7-3	TRBJ2-1	CASSSTLAGGTSGQFF
TRBV2	TRBJ1-2	CASRARGSYGYTF
TRBV20-1	TRBJ2-5	CSARKDPTEFRGGHQETQYF
TRBV7-8	TRBJ2-2	CASSSGPRKIGELFF
TRBV5-4	TRBJ2-4	CASSLGDRAKNIQYF
TRBV15	TRBJ2-3	CATSGRDRSDTQYF
TRBV6-6	TRBJ1-3	CASKVSSGNTIYF